This record looks at one T cell receptor (beta chain) sequence and its context. Its cognate antigen is unknown. This CDR3 contains 14 residues. Germline values: CDR1 GTSNPN, CDR2 SVGIG (reference sequence). V was pared by 3 bases and J by 1 base, with 1 base of the junction left unmatched. The record originates from a study of cytomegalovirus exposure and HLA in healthy donors. Points from the study as a whole: The study designated roughly 160 TCR beta chains cytomegalovirus-associated.

Sequencing used immunoSEQ multiplex PCR; TCRdb keeps in-frame clones, though not all of them. The sample holds approximately 130,000 clones, about 90% seen once. This sequence originates from a woman aged 18-29 years in good health and CMV-seronegative. Sequenced material: PBMCs. The genes are TRBV30 and TRBJ2-5; 11 nucleotides line up with TRBD2. CDR3 nucleotide sequence: TGTGCCTGGAGACTAGCGGGAGCCCAAGAGACCCAGTACTTC. Translated, it gives CAWRLAGAQETQYF.